This T cell receptor beta chain was identified during a study of CD8+CD57+ T cells in acquired aplastic anemia. As for the study in general: DNA recovered from sorted CD4+ and CD8+ cells had a mean of approximately 3 ug.

TCR beta VDJ and CDR3 were profiled, and genomic DNA was the template. TCRdb reprocessed the reads with MiXCR, giving one entry per CDR3 protein. The sample holds 150,000 to 200,000 distinct CDR3 sequences, about 47% seen once. Study outcomes and limitations: Patients and controls shared twenty-nine CD8+ CDR3 sequences.

The V segment lost 2 bases and the J segment 5 bases; nucleotides outside the gene matches: 4. The length of the CDR3 is 15 residues. Germline values: CDR1 KGHDR, CDR2 SFDVKD. This clonotype showed up just a few times. The antigen is undetermined. This TCR derives from a human donor in good health. The sequencing sample was made of sorted CD4+, CD8+, or CD8+CD57+ T cells (not recorded which) from PBMCs. V gene TRBV24-1 combines with J gene TRBJ1-1; 10 nucleotides match TRBD1. DNA of the CDR3: TGTGCCACCAGTGATTCCGGGACAGGGGAAACTGAAGCTTTCTTT. Translating it yields CATSDSGTGETEAFF.